This TCR beta chain was captured by sequencing in a study of shared clonotypes between healthy human individuals. Turning to this clone: No antigen is known for it.

Study-level findings and limits: Limited genetic and exposure-history diversity came from having few donors. Larger estimated richness was generally recorded for naive subsets relative to memory subsets.

TCRdb's table, derived via immunoSEQ multiplex PCR, lists solely in-frame clones and lacks some. The table lists some 2 million clones, about 95% of them singletons. V was cut by 5 bases and J by 3 bases, with 17 bases left in between. Germline CDR1 is SGHVS and CDR2 is FNYEAQ. The CDR3 spans 16 residues. This receptor was taken from a man between 18 and 35 years old in good health. The chain combines TRBV7-6 with TRBJ2-1; no clear D. Sequenced material: naive CD4+ T cells sorted from blood. Subset meaning: CD45RA+ positively selected. CDR3 amino acids: CASSPTGYGSYNEQFF. CDR3 DNA sequence: TGTGCCAGCAGCCCGACCGGTTACGGCAGCTACAATGAGCAGTTCTTC.